Listed below are T cell receptor beta chains from one sample, sequenced in a study of blood T cell repertoires in COVID-19. Sequenced by immunoSEQ multiplex PCR; TCRdb stores in-frame clones only, minus some. The profile covers 52,000 or so clones, with approximately 91% appearing a single time and 7% to 10% taken by the ten largest. Sequencing was performed on peripheral blood. The receptors were gathered from a woman in her 70s with active COVID-19. Both conserved end residues are part of each CDR3. D genes are given only for firm matches. Size tells how often a clone was seen (once, few, many) or the class of an expanded clone, and some rows leave it out.

CDR3 DNA: TGTGCCAGTAGTATAGGTACAGCCGCGAACACCGGGGAGCTGTTTTTT
CDR3 protein: CASSIGTAANTGELFF
J gene: TRBJ2-2
D gene: .
V gene: TRBV19
clone size: .

CDR3 DNA: TGTGCCAGCAGCTTAGTCGACGGGTCGGGTGAGCAGTTCTTC
CDR3 protein: CASSLVDGSGEQFF
J gene: TRBJ2-1
D gene: .
V gene: TRBV7-8
clone size: once

CDR3 DNA: TGTGCCAGCAGCTTAGAAGGCAGGGGGCCGTCTCGGAATCAGCCCCAGCATTTT
CDR3 protein: CASSLEGRGPSRNQPQHF
J gene: TRBJ1-5
D gene: TRBD1
V gene: TRBV11-2
clone size: .

CDR3 DNA: TGTGCCAGCAGTCTACTAAGTGGGGAGACCCAGTACTTC
CDR3 protein: CASSLLSGETQYF
J gene: TRBJ2-5
D gene: .
V gene: TRBV27
clone size: .

CDR3 DNA: TGTGCCAGCAGTTTATTAACTAGCGGGAGGGTACAGGCTATCTTCCTCGAGCAGTACTTC
CDR3 protein: CASSLLTSGRVQAIFLEQYF
J gene: TRBJ2-7
D gene: TRBD2
V gene: TRBV28
clone size: .

CDR3 DNA: TGTGCCAGCAGCTTATTTGAAGTCGCCGCTGCGGGCTATGGCTACACCTTC
CDR3 protein: CASSLFEVAAAGYGYTF
J gene: TRBJ1-2
D gene: .
V gene: TRBV7-8
clone size: .

CDR3 DNA: TGTGCCAGTAGTCGGATGGGGGACAGGGCCTACGAGCAGTACTTC
CDR3 protein: CASSRMGDRAYEQYF
J gene: TRBJ2-7
D gene: TRBD1
V gene: TRBV19
clone size: .

CDR3 DNA: TGTGCCATCCCGGGACGAGACAGGCAGAACACCGGGGAGCTGTTTTTT
CDR3 protein: CAIPGRDRQNTGELFF
J gene: TRBJ2-2
D gene: .
V gene: TRBV28
clone size: .

CDR3 DNA: TGTGCCACCAGTCGCGGGAGCGCCGGAGACGGGGAGCTGTTTTTT
CDR3 protein: CATSRGSAGDGELFF
J gene: TRBJ2-2
D gene: TRBD2
V gene: TRBV24-1
clone size: .

CDR3 DNA: TGTGCCAGCAGGAGCCCTTTGTCCTACGAGCAGTACTTC
CDR3 protein: CASRSPLSYEQYF
J gene: TRBJ2-7
D gene: .
V gene: TRBV6-5
clone size: .

CDR3 DNA: TGTGCCAGCAGTTACGCTAGCGGGACACCCTACAATGAGCAGTTCTTC
CDR3 protein: CASSYASGTPYNEQFF
J gene: TRBJ2-1
D gene: TRBD2
V gene: TRBV6-2/TRBV6-3
clone size: once

CDR3 DNA: TGTGCCAGCAGCAAAGGGGGACAAAACGAGCAGTACTTC
CDR3 protein: CASSKGGQNEQYF
J gene: TRBJ2-7
D gene: .
V gene: TRBV21-1
clone size: once

CDR3 DNA: TGTGCCAGCAGCTCCCAGTGGCGGGATACGCAGTATTTT
CDR3 protein: CASSSQWRDTQYF
J gene: TRBJ2-3
D gene: .
V gene: TRBV11-2
clone size: once

CDR3 DNA: TGTGCCAGCAGTGAATCGTCAGGGCGTCAGCCCCAGCATTTT
CDR3 protein: CASSESSGRQPQHF
J gene: TRBJ1-5
D gene: .
V gene: TRBV25-1
clone size: few

CDR3 DNA: TGTGCCAGCAGTTTAAAGACAGTTGGGCGCGAGCAGTACTTC
CDR3 protein: CASSLKTVGREQYF
J gene: TRBJ2-7
D gene: .
V gene: TRBV27
clone size: .

CDR3 DNA: TGCAGCGTGGACAGGGGGCGAAGAACTGAAGCTTTCTTT
CDR3 protein: CSVDRGRRTEAFF
J gene: TRBJ1-1
D gene: TRBD1
V gene: TRBV29-1
clone size: once

CDR3 DNA: TGTGCCAGCAGCTTGGAACACCGCTCTAACTATGGCTACACCTTC
CDR3 protein: CASSLEHRSNYGYTF
J gene: TRBJ1-2
D gene: .
V gene: TRBV5-8
clone size: .

CDR3 DNA: TGTGCCACCAGCAGTCGGACTAGCGGGACCGCTGGTGAGCAGTATTTT
CDR3 protein: CATSSRTSGTAGEQYF
J gene: TRBJ2-3
D gene: TRBD2
V gene: TRBV15
clone size: .

CDR3 DNA: TGCGCCAGCAGCCAAGAACAGAACACTGAAGCTTTCTTT
CDR3 protein: CASSQEQNTEAFF
J gene: TRBJ1-1
D gene: .
V gene: TRBV4-1
clone size: .

CDR3 DNA: TGCGCCAGCAGCTTGGGGGCAGGGTCGGATACGCAGTATTTT
CDR3 protein: CASSLGAGSDTQYF
J gene: TRBJ2-3
D gene: .
V gene: TRBV5-1
clone size: .

CDR3 DNA: TGTGCCAGCAGCCAGGGGACGGCCGGGGAGCTGTTTTTT
CDR3 protein: CASSQGTAGELFF
J gene: TRBJ2-2
D gene: .
V gene: TRBV7-3
clone size: .

CDR3 DNA: TGTGCCAGCAGCGTAGGCACAGGGAGTGAGCAGTACTTC
CDR3 protein: CASSVGTGSEQYF
J gene: TRBJ2-7
D gene: .
V gene: TRBV9
clone size: .

CDR3 DNA: TGTGCCAGCAGCTTAAATGGTAACAGGGGTTACACCGGGGAGCTGTTTTTT
CDR3 protein: CASSLNGNRGYTGELFF
J gene: TRBJ2-2
D gene: TRBD1
V gene: TRBV11-2
clone size: .

CDR3 DNA: TGCGCCAGCACCGAGGGAGATACGCAGTATTTT
CDR3 protein: CASTEGDTQYF
J gene: TRBJ2-3
D gene: .
V gene: TRBV10-2
clone size: .

CDR3 DNA: TGCGCCAGCAGCTACGGGGACAGCCTCTCCTACGAGCAGTACTTC
CDR3 protein: CASSYGDSLSYEQYF
J gene: TRBJ2-7
D gene: TRBD1
V gene: TRBV5-1
clone size: .

CDR3 DNA: TGCGCCAGCAGCCAACAACTCTCGGGAGGGGTCTACAATGAGCAGTTCTTC
CDR3 protein: CASSQQLSGGVYNEQFF
J gene: TRBJ2-1
D gene: TRBD2
V gene: TRBV4-1
clone size: .

CDR3 DNA: TGTGCCAGCAGCTTAGGCCAGGTCAGCTCCTACGAGCAGTACTTC
CDR3 protein: CASSLGQVSSYEQYF
J gene: TRBJ2-7
D gene: .
V gene: TRBV13
clone size: .

CDR3 DNA: TGTGCCAGAAGCGAGCGGGAGAGCTCCTACGAGCAGTACTTC
CDR3 protein: CARSERESSYEQYF
J gene: TRBJ2-7
D gene: TRBD2
V gene: TRBV2
clone size: .

CDR3 DNA: TGTGCCTGGAATCCGGCGGGAACTGAAGCTTTCTTT
CDR3 protein: CAWNPAGTEAFF
J gene: TRBJ1-1
D gene: .
V gene: TRBV30
clone size: .